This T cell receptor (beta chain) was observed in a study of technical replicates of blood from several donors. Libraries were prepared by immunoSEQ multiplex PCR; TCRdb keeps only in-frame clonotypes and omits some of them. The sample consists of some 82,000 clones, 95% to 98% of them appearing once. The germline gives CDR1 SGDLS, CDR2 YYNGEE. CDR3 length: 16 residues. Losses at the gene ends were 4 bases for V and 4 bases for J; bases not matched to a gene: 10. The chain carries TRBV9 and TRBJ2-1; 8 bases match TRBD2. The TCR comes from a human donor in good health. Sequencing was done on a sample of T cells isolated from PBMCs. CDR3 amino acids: CASSPPGGGNYNEQFF. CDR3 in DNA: TGTGCCAGCAGCCCTCCGGGCGGGGGGAATTACAATGAGCAGTTCTTC. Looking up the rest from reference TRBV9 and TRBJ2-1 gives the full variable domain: DSGVTQTPKHLITATGQRVTLRCSPRSGDLSVYWYQQSLDQGLQFLIQYYNGEERAKGNILERFSAQQFPDLHSELNLSSLELGDSALYFCASSPPGGGNYNEQFFGPGTRLTVL.